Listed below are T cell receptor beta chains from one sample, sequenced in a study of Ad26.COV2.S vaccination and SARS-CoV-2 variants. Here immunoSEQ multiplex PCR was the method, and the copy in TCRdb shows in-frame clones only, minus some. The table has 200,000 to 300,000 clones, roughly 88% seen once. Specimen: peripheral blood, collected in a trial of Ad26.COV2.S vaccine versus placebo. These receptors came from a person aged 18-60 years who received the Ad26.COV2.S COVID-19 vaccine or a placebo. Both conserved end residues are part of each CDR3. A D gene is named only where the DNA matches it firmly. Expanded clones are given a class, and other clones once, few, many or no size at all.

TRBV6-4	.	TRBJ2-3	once	TGTGCCAGCAGTGACCATGGAGGTAGCACAGATACGCAGTATTTT	CASSDHGGSTDTQYF
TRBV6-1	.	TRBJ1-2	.	TGTGCCAGCAGTGAAGCGGAGGGGGGCGGTTGGTACTATGGCTACACCTTC	CASSEAEGGGWYYGYTF
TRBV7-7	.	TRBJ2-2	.	TGTGCTAGCAGCGAACAAGGGACGTCGGGCGGGGAGCTGTTTTTT	CASSEQGTSGGELFF
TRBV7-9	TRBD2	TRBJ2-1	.	TGTGCCAGCAGCGGAACTAGCGGGAGCTCCTACAATGAGCAGTTCTTC	CASSGTSGSSYNEQFF
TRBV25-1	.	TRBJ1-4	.	TGTGCCAGCAGTGAAGGGGGCAGGGGCGAAAAACTGTTTTTT	CASSEGGRGEKLFF
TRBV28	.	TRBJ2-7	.	TGTGCCAGCAGTTTGGGAGAGGAGACGTACTTC	CASSLGEETYF
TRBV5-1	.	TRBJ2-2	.	TGCGCCAGCAGCTTAGGGGGAGTCACCGGGGAGCTGTTTTTT	CASSLGGVTGELFF
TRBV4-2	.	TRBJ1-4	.	TGTGCCAGCAGCCAAGATGAAAAGCGCAGAAATGAAAAACTGTTTTTT	CASSQDEKRRNEKLFF
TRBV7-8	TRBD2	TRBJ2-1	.	TGTGCCAGCACCACCGGGACTACCTACAATGAGCAGTTCTTC	CASTTGTTYNEQFF
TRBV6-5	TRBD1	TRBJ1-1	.	TGTGCCAGCAGTTACGCGACAGGGGGATGGGTTACTTTCTTT	CASSYATGGWVTFF
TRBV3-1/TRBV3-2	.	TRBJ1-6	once	TGTGCCAGCAGCCCCGGGAGCTCCTATAATTCACCCCTCCACTTT	CASSPGSSYNSPLHF
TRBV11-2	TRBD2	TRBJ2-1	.	TGTGCCAGCAGTTATCTAGCGGGGGGTACGACCTACAATGAGCAGTTCTTC	CASSYLAGGTTYNEQFF
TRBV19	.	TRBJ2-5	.	TGTGCCAGTAGTATGACTAGGGGAGGGGGCCAAGAGACCCAGTACTTC	CASSMTRGGGQETQYF
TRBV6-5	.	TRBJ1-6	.	TGTGCCAGCAGTTACGGACTAGGGCTGAATTCACCCCTCCACTTT	CASSYGLGLNSPLHF
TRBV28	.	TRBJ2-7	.	TGTGCCAGCAGTCCCGCCGGAGTTTCCTACGAGCAGTACTTC	CASSPAGVSYEQYF
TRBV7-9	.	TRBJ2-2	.	TGTGCCAGCAGCTTAGGAACAGGACGGGCCGGGGAGCTGTTTTTT	CASSLGTGRAGELFF
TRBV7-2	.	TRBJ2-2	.	TGTGCCAGCAGCTTAGTAGCCGGGGGAAGCTACACCGGGGAGCTGTTTTTT	CASSLVAGGSYTGELFF
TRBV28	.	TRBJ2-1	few	TGTGCCAGCGGGGCCCACTCACTCTACAATGAGCAGTTCTTC	CASGAHSLYNEQFF
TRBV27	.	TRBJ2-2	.	TGTGCCAGCAGGCAGGGAACCGGGGAGCTGTTTTTT	CASRQGTGELFF
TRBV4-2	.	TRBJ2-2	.	TGTGCCAGCAGCCACCCAGCCACCGGGGAGCTGTTTTTT	CASSHPATGELFF
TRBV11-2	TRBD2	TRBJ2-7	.	TGTGCCAGCATCCCCCGGGACTATCCCTACCCCAATTACGAGCAGTACTTC	CASIPRDYPYPNYEQYF
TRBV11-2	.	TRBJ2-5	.	TGTGCCAGCACTACGGGAGAGACCCAGTACTTC	CASTTGETQYF
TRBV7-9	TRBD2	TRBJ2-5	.	TGTGCCAGCAGCTGGCTAGCGGGAGGGAGACCGGAGACCCAGTACTTC	CASSWLAGGRPETQYF